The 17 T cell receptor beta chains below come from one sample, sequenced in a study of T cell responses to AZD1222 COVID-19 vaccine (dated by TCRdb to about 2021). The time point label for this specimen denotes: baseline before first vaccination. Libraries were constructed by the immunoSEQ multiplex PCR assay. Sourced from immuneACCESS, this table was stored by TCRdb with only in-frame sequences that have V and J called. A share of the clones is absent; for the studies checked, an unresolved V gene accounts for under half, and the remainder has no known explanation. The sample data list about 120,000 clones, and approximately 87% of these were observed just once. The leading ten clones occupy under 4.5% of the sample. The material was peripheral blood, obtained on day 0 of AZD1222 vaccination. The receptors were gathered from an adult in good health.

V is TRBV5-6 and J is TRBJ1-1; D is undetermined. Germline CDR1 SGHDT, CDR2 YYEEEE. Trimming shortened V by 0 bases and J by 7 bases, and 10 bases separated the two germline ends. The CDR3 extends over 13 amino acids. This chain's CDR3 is CASSLGSVLEAFF. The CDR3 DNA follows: TGTGCCAGCAGCTTGGGTTCGGTCCTTGAAGCTTTCTTT.

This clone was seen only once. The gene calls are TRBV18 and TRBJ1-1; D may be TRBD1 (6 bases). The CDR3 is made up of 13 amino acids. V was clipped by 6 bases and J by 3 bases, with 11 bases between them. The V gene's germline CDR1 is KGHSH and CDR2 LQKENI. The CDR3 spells CASSDSGDTEAFF. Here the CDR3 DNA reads TGTGCCAGCTCGGATTCAGGGGACACTGAAGCTTTCTTT.

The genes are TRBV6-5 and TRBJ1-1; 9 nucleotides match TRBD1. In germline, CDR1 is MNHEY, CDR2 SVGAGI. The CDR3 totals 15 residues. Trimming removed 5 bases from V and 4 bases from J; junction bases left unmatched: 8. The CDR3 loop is CASSRVQGAGTEAFF. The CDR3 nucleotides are TGTGCCAGCAGTCGAGTACAGGGGGCCGGCACTGAAGCTTTCTTT.

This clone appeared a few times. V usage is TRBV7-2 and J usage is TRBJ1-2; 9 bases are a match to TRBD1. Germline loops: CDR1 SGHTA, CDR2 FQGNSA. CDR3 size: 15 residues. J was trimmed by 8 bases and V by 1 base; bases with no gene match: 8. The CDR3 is CASSLGQGQGRGYTF. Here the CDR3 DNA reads TGTGCCAGCAGCTTAGGACAGGGACAGGGCAGAGGCTACACCTTC.

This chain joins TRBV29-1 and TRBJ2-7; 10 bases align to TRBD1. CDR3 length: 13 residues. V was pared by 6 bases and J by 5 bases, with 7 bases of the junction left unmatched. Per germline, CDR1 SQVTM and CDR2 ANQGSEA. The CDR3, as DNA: TGCAGCGTGGAGGGACAGGGGTTCAACGAGCAGTACTTC. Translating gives CSVEGQGFNEQYF.

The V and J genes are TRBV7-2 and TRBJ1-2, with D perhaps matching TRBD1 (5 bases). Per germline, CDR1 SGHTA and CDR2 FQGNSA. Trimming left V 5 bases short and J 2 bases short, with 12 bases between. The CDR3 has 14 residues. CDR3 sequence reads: CASSARRGNYGYTF. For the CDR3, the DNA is TGTGCCAGCAGCGCTCGGAGGGGCAACTATGGCTACACCTTC.

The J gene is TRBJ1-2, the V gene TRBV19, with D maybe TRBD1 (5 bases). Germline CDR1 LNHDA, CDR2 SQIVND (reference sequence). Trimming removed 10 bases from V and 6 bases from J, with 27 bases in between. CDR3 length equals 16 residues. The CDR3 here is CAIRQSGGWSVDGYTF. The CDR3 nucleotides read TGTGCCATCCGACAGTCGGGAGGTTGGTCGGTGGATGGCTACACCTTC.

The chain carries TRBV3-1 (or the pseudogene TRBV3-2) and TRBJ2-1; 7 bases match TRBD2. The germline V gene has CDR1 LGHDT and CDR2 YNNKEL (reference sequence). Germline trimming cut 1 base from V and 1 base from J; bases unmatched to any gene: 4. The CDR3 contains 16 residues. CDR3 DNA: TGTGCCAGCAGCCAAGGTGCTAGCGGTTCCTACAATGAGCAGTTCTTC. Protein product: CASSQGASGSYNEQFF.

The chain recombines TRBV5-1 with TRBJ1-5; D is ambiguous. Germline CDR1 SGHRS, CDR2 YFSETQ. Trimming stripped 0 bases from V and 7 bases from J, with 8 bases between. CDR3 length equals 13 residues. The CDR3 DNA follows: TGCGCCAGCAGCTTGGACAACGGACAGCCCCAGCATTTT. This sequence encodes CASSLDNGQPQHF.

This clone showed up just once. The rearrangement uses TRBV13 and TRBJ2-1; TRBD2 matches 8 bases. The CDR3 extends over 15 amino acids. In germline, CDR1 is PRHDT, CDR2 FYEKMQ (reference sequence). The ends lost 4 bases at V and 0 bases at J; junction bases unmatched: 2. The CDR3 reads CASSYLAGSYNEQFF. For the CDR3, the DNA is TGTGCCAGCAGCTATCTAGCGGGCTCCTACAATGAGCAGTTCTTC.

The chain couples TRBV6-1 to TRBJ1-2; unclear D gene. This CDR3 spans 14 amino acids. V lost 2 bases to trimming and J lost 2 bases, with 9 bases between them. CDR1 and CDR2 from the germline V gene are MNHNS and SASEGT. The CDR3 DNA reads TGTGCCAGCAGTGAAAGGGAGACGAACTATGGCTACACCTTC. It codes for CASSERETNYGYTF.

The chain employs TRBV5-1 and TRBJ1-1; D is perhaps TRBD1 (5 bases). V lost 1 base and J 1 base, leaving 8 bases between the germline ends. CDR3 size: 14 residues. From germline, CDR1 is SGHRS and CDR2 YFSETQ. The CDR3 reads CASSLRQSNTEAFF. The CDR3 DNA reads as TGCGCCAGCAGCTTGCGACAGTCGAACACTGAAGCTTTCTTT.

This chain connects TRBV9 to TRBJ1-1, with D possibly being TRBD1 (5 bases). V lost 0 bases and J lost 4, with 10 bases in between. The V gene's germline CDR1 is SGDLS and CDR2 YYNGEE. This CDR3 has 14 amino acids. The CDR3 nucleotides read TGTGCCAGCAGCGTAGGGGTCGGGGGCACTGAAGCTTTCTTT. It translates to CASSVGVGGTEAFF.

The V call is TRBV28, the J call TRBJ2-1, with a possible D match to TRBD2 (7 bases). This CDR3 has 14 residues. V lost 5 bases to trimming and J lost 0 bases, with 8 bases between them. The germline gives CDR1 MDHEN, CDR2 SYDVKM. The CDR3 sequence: CASSGGASYNEQFF. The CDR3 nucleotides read TGTGCCAGCAGTGGGGGGGCCTCCTACAATGAGCAGTTCTTC.

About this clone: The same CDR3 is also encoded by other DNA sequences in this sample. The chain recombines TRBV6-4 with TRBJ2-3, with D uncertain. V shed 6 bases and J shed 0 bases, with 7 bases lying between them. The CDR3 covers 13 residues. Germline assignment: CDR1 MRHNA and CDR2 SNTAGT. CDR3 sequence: CASRGGSTDTQYF. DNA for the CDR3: TGTGCCAGCAGGGGCGGAAGCACAGATACGCAGTATTTT.

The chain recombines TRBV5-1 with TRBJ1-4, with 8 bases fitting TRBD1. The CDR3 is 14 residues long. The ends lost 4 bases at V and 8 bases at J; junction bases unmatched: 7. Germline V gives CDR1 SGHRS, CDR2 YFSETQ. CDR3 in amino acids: CASSGDRRREKLFF. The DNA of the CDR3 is TGCGCCAGCAGCGGGGACAGGAGGAGGGAAAAACTGTTTTTT.

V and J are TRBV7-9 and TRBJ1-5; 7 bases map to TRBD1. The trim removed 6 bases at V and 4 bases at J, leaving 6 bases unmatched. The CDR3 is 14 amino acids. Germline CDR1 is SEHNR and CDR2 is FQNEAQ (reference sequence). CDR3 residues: CASSVTGANQPQHF. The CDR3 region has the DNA TGTGCCAGCAGTGTAACAGGGGCGAATCAGCCCCAGCATTTT.